The rows below give T cell receptor beta chains drawn from one sample of a study of OX40 agonist ivuxolimab in advanced cancers. The assay was immunoSEQ multiplex PCR, and TCRdb's table has in-frame clones only and misses some. This table has 15,000 to 17,000 clones, 81% appearing once. Sample: CD4+ or CD8+ T cells sorted from blood, taken in a trial of the OX40 agonist ivuxolimab. These receptors were obtained from an adult with an advanced solid tumor such as melanoma, head and neck, liver or kidney cancer. The CDR3 runs from the conserved cysteine through the conserved F or W. The D gene is left open where the match is weak. Some rows have no size entry. The others give once, few or many, or a class for an expanded clone.

D gene: TRBD1
J gene: TRBJ1-2
V gene: TRBV4-3
clone size: -
CDR3 DNA: TGCGCCAGCAGTGAGGAAGAGACAGGGAACTATGGCTACACCTTC
CDR3 protein: CASSEEETGNYGYTF

D gene: TRBD1
J gene: TRBJ1-6
V gene: TRBV12-5
clone size: -
CDR3 DNA: TGTGCTAGTGGTCCAGGGGGGGGTAATTCACCCCTCCACTTT
CDR3 protein: CASGPGGGNSPLHF

D gene: -
J gene: TRBJ2-7
V gene: TRBV5-6
clone size: -
CDR3 DNA: TGTGCCAGCAGCTTCACCCTAGCCTACGAGCAGTACTTC
CDR3 protein: CASSFTLAYEQYF

D gene: -
J gene: TRBJ2-1
V gene: TRBV7-9
clone size: once
CDR3 DNA: TGTGCCAGCAGCTTAATCTGGGAGTACAATGAGCAGTTCTTC
CDR3 protein: CASSLIWEYNEQFF

D gene: TRBD2
J gene: TRBJ2-3
V gene: TRBV7-8
clone size: -
CDR3 DNA: TGTGCCAGCAGCTCTAGCGGGATGGGGGATACGCAGTATTTT
CDR3 protein: CASSSSGMGDTQYF

D gene: -
J gene: TRBJ2-7
V gene: TRBV7-9
clone size: few
CDR3 DNA: TGTGCCAGCAGCGATCGGACTTACGAGCAGTACTTC
CDR3 protein: CASSDRTYEQYF

D gene: TRBD2
J gene: TRBJ2-7
V gene: TRBV27
clone size: -
CDR3 DNA: TGTGCCAGCAGTTTGGGACTAGCGGGGGCTAACGAGCAGTACTTC
CDR3 protein: CASSLGLAGANEQYF

D gene: -
J gene: TRBJ2-7
V gene: TRBV29-1
clone size: -
CDR3 DNA: TGCAGCGTTGGCGTTACTTACGAGCAGTACTTC
CDR3 protein: CSVGVTYEQYF

D gene: -
J gene: TRBJ1-1
V gene: TRBV15
clone size: few
CDR3 DNA: TGTGCCACCAGCAGAGAGCCGACAGTTGAAGCTTTCTTT
CDR3 protein: CATSREPTVEAFF

D gene: TRBD2
J gene: TRBJ2-3
V gene: TRBV6-4
clone size: few
CDR3 DNA: TGTGCCAGCAGTGACTCTAGCGGGGGGGCAGATACGCAGTATTTT
CDR3 protein: CASSDSSGGADTQYF

D gene: -
J gene: TRBJ2-5
V gene: TRBV29-1
clone size: -
CDR3 DNA: TGCAGCGCGGGCGCCATGGGGCCCCAGACCCAGTACTTC
CDR3 protein: CSAGAMGPQTQYF

D gene: TRBD1
J gene: TRBJ2-7
V gene: TRBV9
clone size: once
CDR3 DNA: TGTGCCAGCAGCGTAGCTACAGGGGCCTACGAGCAGTACTTC
CDR3 protein: CASSVATGAYEQYF

D gene: -
J gene: TRBJ2-7
V gene: TRBV28
clone size: -
CDR3 DNA: TGTGCCAGCAGTTTATGGCAGGGATTCTACGAGCAGTACTTC
CDR3 protein: CASSLWQGFYEQYF

D gene: -
J gene: TRBJ2-5
V gene: TRBV5-6
clone size: -
CDR3 DNA: TGTGCCAGCAGCACGTCCCAAGAGACCCAGTACTTC
CDR3 protein: CASSTSQETQYF

D gene: -
J gene: TRBJ2-1
V gene: TRBV4-3
clone size: -
CDR3 DNA: TGCGCCAGCAGCCAAGATGGACATGAGCAGTTCTTC
CDR3 protein: CASSQDGHEQFF

D gene: -
J gene: TRBJ1-4
V gene: TRBV5-3
clone size: few
CDR3 DNA: TGTGCCAGAAGCTTGGCCCGGGAGGAGTATACCACAACTAATGAAAAACTGTTTTTT
CDR3 protein: CARSLAREEYTTTNEKLFF

D gene: -
J gene: TRBJ1-1
V gene: TRBV28
clone size: -
CDR3 DNA: TGTGCCAGCAGTTCTGGGGGGGACACTGAAGCTTTCTTT
CDR3 protein: CASSSGGDTEAFF

D gene: -
J gene: TRBJ1-1
V gene: TRBV4-1
clone size: -
CDR3 DNA: TGCGCCAGCAGCCAATTACTCCGGGACACCGAAGCTTTCTTT
CDR3 protein: CASSQLLRDTEAFF

D gene: -
J gene: TRBJ2-6
V gene: TRBV27
clone size: -
CDR3 DNA: TGTGCCAGCAGCCCAGGGTCTGGGGCCAACGTCCTGACTTTC
CDR3 protein: CASSPGSGANVLTF

D gene: -
J gene: TRBJ2-7
V gene: TRBV18
clone size: -
CDR3 DNA: TGTGCCAGCGACCAAAGGGGTCCCCCCTCCTACGAGCAGTACTTC
CDR3 protein: CASDQRGPPSYEQYF

D gene: -
J gene: TRBJ1-4
V gene: TRBV18
clone size: medium-sized
CDR3 DNA: TGTGCCAGCTCACGACGACAAGCGGGTGAAAAACTGTTTTTT
CDR3 protein: CASSRRQAGEKLFF

D gene: -
J gene: TRBJ1-2
V gene: TRBV9
clone size: -
CDR3 DNA: TGTGCCAGCAGCGCCCCCGGAGGGGGCTACACCTTC
CDR3 protein: CASSAPGGGYTF

D gene: -
J gene: TRBJ1-3
V gene: TRBV4-3
clone size: -
CDR3 DNA: TGCGCCAGCAGCCAAGATGGTATTGGGGAAGGGGTCTCTGGAAACACCATATATTTT
CDR3 protein: CASSQDGIGEGVSGNTIYF

D gene: -
J gene: TRBJ2-7
V gene: TRBV6-5
clone size: -
CDR3 DNA: TGTGCCAGCATCGCATTAGGGGAGCAGTACTTC
CDR3 protein: CASIALGEQYF

D gene: -
J gene: TRBJ1-2
V gene: TRBV28
clone size: -
CDR3 DNA: TGTGCCAGCAGTTTACCGGGAGAGTCCACCTTC
CDR3 protein: CASSLPGESTF